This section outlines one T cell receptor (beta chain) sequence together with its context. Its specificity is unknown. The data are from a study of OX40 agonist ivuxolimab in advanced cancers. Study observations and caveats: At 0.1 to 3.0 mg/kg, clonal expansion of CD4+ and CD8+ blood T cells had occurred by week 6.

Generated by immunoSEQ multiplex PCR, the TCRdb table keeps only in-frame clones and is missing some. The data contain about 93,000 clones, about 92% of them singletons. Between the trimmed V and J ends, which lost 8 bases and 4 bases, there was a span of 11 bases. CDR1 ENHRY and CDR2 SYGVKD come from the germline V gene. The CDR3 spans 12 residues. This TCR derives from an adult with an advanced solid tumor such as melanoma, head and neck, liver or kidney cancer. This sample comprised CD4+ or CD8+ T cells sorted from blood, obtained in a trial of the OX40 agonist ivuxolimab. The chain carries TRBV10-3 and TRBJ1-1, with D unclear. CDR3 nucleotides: TGTGCCATCGGTAGTTTCGGCACTGAAGCTTTCTTT. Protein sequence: CAIGSFGTEAFF.